This section outlines one T cell receptor (beta chain) sequence together with its context. No antigen is known for it. RNA served as the template for amplifying TCR beta CDR3 regions. RT-PCR in the first round used HTBI primers; a second-round multiplex PCR followed. TCRdb reprocessed the multiplex PCR reads via MiXCR and lists one record per CDR3 protein. The profile shows roughly 600,000 distinct CDR3 sequences, 39% of them singletons. This specimen comes from a study of Graves' ophthalmopathy and Graves' hyperthyroidism. General study results and limits: A majority of expanded thyroid clonotypes exceeding 0.001 frequency were likewise present in blood. Built on 13 signatures, a model told ophthalmopathy apart from stable hyperthyroidism with 87.88% sensitivity and under 83% specificity.

The ends were cut back, 6 bases at V and 2 bases at J, with 14 bases in the middle. CDR1 is SEHNR, CDR2 FQNEAQ, per germline (reference sequence). The CDR3 sequence is 14 residues long. The hyperthyroidism patients had a new diagnosis of under 2 months' duration and were aged 18 to 65. The specimen was peripheral blood or thyroid tissue (not recorded which). The chain couples TRBV7-9 to TRBJ2-7; tentatively, D is TRBD2 (6 bases). This clonotype was sampled from an adult man with Graves' hyperthyroidism. The CDR3 reads CASRDGGRPYEQYF. CDR3 nucleotides: TGTGCCAGCAGGGATGGGGGGAGGCCCTACGAGCAGTACTTC.